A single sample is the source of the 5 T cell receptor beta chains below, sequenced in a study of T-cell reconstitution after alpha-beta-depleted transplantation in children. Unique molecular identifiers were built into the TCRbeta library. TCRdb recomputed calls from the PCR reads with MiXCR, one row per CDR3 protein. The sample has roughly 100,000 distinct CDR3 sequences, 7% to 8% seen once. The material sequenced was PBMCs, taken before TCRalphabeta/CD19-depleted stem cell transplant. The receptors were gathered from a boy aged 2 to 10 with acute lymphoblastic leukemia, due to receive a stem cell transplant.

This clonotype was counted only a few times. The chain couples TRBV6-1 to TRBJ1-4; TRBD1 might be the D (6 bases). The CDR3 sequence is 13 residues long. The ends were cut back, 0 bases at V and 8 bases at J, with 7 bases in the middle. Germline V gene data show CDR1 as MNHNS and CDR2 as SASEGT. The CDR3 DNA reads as TGTGCCAGCAGTGAAGCGGGGGGCGAAAAACTGTTTTTT. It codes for CASSEAGGEKLFF.

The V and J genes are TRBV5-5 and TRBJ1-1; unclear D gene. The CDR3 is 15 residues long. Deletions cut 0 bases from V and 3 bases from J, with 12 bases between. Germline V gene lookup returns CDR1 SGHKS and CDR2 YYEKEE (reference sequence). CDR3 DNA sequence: TGTGCCAGCAGCTTGGCGGGCCCCGGGTACACTGAAGCTTTCTTT. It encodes CASSLAGPGYTEAFF.

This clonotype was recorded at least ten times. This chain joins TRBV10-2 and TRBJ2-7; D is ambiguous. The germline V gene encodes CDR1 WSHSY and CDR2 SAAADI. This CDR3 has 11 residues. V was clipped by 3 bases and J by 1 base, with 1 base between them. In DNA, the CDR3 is TGCGCCAGCAGTGAATCCTACGAGCAGTACTTC. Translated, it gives CASSESYEQYF.

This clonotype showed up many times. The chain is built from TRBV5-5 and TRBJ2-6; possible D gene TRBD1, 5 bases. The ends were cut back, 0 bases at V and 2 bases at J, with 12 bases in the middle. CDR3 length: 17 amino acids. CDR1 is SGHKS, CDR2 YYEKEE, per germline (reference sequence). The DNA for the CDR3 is TGTGCCAGCAGCTTGGTGGGCAGGGTCCCTGGGGCCAACGTCCTGACTTTC. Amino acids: CASSLVGRVPGANVLTF.

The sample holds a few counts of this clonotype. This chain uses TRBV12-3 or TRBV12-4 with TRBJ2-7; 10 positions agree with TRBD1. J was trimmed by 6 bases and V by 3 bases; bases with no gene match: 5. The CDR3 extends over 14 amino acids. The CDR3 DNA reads TGTGCCAGCAGTTTGGCCGGGACAGGGGTCGAGCAGTACTTC. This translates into CASSLAGTGVEQYF.